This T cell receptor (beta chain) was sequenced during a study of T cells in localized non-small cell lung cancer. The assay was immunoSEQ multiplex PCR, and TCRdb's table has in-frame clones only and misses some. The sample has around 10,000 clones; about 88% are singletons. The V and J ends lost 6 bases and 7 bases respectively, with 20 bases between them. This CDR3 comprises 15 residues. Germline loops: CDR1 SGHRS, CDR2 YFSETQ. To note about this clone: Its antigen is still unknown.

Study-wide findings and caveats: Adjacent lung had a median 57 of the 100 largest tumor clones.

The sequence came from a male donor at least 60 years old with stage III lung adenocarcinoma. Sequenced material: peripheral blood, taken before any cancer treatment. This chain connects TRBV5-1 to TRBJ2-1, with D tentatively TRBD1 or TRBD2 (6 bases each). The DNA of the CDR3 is TGCGCCAGCACCCGGTTGGGGGGCGCGGGGAATGAGCAGTTCTTC. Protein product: CASTRLGGAGNEQFF.